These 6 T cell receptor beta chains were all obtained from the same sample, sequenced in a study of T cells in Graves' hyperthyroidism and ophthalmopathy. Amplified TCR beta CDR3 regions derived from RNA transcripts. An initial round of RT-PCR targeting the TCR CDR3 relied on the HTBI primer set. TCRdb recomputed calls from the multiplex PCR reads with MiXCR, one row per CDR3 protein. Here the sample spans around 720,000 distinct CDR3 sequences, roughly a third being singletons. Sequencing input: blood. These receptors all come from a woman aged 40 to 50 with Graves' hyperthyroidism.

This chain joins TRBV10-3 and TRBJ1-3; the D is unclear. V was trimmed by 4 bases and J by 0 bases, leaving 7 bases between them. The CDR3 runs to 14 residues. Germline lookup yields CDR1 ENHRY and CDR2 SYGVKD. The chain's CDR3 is CAISGTGSGNTIYF. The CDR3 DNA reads TGTGCCATCAGTGGGACGGGCTCTGGAAACACCATATATTTT.

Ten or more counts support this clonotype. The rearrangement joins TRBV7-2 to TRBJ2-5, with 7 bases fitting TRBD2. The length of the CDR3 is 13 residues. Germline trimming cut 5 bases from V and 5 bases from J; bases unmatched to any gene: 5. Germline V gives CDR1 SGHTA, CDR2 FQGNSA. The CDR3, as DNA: TGTGCCAGCAGCCGTACTAGCGCCGAGACCCAGTACTTC. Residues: CASSRTSAETQYF.

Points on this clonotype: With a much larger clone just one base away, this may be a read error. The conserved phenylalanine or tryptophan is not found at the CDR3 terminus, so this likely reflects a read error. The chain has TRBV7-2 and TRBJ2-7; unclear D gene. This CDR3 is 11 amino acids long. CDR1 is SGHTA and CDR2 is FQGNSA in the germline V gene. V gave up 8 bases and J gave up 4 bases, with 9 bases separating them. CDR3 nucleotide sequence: TGTGCCAGCGTAGCAGCTTACGAGCAGTACCTC. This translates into CASVAAYEQYL.

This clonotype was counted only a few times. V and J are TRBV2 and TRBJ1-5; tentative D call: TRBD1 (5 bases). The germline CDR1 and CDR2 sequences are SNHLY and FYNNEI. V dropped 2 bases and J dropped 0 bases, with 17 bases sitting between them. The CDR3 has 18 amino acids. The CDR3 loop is CASSEPGDRRISNQPQHF. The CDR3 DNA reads TGTGCCAGCAGTGAACCGGGAGACAGACGAATTAGCAATCAGCCCCAGCATTTT. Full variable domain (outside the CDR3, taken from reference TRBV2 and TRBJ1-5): EPEVTQTPSHQVTQMGQEVILRCVPISNHLYFYWYRQILGQKVEFLVSFYNNEISEKSEIFDDQFSVERPDGSNFTLKIRSTKLEDSAMYFCASSEPGDRRISNQPQHFGDGTRLSIL.

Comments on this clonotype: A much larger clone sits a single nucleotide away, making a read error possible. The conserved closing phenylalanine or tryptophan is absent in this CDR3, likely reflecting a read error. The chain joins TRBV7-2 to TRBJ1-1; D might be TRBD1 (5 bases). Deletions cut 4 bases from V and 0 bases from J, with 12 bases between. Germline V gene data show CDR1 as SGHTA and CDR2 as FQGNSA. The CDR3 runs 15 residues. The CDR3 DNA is TGTGCCAGCAGCTCACGGGACGGATTGAACACTGAAGCTTTCCTT. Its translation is CASSSRDGLNTEAFL.

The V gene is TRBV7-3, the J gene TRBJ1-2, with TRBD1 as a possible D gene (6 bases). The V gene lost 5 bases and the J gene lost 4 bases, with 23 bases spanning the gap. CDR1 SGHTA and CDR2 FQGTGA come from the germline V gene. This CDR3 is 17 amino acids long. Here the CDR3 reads CASSVGRDPGAVYGYTF. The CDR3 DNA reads TGTGCCAGCAGCGTGGGGCGGGACCCAGGGGCAGTCTATGGCTACACCTTC.